Listed below are T cell receptor beta chains from one sample, sequenced in a study of blood T cell repertoires in COVID-19. The table came from immunoSEQ multiplex PCR; TCRdb's copy has only in-frame clones and leaves some out. The sample has around 250,000 clones, approximately 90% seen once. Sequences were obtained from peripheral blood. These receptors all stem from a woman in her 30s with active or convalescent COVID-19. Each CDR3 is given with its conserved first and last residue. The order of the fields is V gene, CDR3 protein.

>TRBV7-2
CASSSGQPGNTIYF
>TRBV9
CASSVGTGKGSEAFF
>TRBV19
CASSLRPGQGFEQYF
>TRBV4-1
CASTLLAGGNNEQFF
>TRBV7-8
CASSLTSFPDTQYF
>TRBV2
CASRASGNTEAFF
>TRBV6-5
CASCQRGPPRAFF
>TRBV7-9
CASSIGGNTGELFF
>TRBV2
CASQTGVKNIQYF
>TRBV19
CASRGPHRGPQHF
>TRBV4-1
CASSQPDRGGAKLFF
>TRBV19
CASSGTGGANEKLFF
>TRBV5-1
CASSIGTPQNTEAFF
>TRBV29-1
CSVDVAGGNTGELFF
>TRBV29-1
CSAEEIRGYGYTF
>TRBV19
CASSMGSGYNEQFF
>TRBV3-1/TRBV3-2
CASSQDTVSGNTIYF
>TRBV5-6
CASLGSYGYTF
>TRBV3-1/TRBV3-2
CASSQIRGSQETQYF
>TRBV11-3
CASSLGGSNTEAFF
>TRBV18
CASSPGGGNIQYF
>TRBV3-1/TRBV3-2
CASSQLRQGPDTQYF
>TRBV6-2/TRBV6-3
CASSHGTDLQETQYF
>TRBV9
CASSVARETEAFF
>TRBV28
CASSSPTGGKNIQYF
>TRBV6-5
CASSYSRGGSYNEQFF
>TRBV19
CASRYQGNTEAFF
>TRBV15
CATSRGQIRGSGANVLTF
>TRBV5-1
CASSLGGHYEQYF
>TRBV6-5
CASSSHGTGGEIAFF
>TRBV30
CAWSVSLANIQYF
>TRBV19
CASRLAGVPGELFF